The clone carrying this T cell receptor beta chain has at least ten counts. The sample is drawn from a study of T cells in Graves' hyperthyroidism and ophthalmopathy. Amplified TCR beta CDR3 regions came from RNA transcripts. The TCR CDR3 was amplified in a first-round RT-PCR using the HTBI primer set. MiXCR, applied by TCRdb to the multiplex PCR reads, yields one record per CDR3 protein. The sample has about 250,000 distinct CDR3 sequences; around 26% are singletons. Germline V gene lookup returns CDR1 MNHEY and CDR2 SVGAGI. J was trimmed by 4 bases and V by 0 bases; bases with no gene match: 9. This CDR3 contains 17 residues. Among ophthalmopathy patients, the Clinical Activity Score reached at least 3, the NOSPECS grade reached at least 4, and duration remained under 3 months.

The specimen was blood. The gene calls are TRBV6-5 and TRBJ2-5; 9 positions agree with TRBD1. This clonotype was obtained from a woman in her forties with Graves' ophthalmopathy. The CDR3 reads CASSYSSGTGFVETQYF. As DNA, the CDR3 is TGTGCCAGCAGTTACTCGAGCGGGACAGGGTTTGTAGAGACCCAGTACTTC.